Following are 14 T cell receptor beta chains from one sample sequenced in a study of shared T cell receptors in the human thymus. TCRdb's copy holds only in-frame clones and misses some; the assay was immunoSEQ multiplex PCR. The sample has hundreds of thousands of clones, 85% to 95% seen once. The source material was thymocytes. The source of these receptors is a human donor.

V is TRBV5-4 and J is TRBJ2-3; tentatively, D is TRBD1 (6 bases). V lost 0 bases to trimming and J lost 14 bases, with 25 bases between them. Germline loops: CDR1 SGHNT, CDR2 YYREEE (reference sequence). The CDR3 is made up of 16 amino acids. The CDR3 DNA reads TGTGCCAGCAGCTTGGGAGTCGAAAGGCCGGGACAAGGGCGGTATTTT. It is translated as CASSLGVERPGQGRYF.

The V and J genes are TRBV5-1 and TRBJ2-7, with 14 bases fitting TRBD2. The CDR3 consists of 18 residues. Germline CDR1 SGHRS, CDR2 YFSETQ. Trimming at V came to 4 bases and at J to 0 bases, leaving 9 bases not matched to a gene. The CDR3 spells CASSRGLAGALFSYEQYF. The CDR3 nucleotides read TGCGCCAGCAGCCGGGGACTAGCGGGAGCCCTTTTCTCCTACGAGCAGTACTTC.

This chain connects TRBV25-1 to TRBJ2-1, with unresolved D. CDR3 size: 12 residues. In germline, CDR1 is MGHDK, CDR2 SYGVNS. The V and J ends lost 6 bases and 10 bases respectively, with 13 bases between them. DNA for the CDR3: TGTGCCAGCAGACACACGAGCGTGGAGCAGTTCTTC. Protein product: CASRHTSVEQFF.

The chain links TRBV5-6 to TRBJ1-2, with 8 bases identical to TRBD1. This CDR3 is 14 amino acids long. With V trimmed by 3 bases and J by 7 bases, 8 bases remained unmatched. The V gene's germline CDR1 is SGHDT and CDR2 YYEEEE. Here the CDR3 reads CASSWRPGGIGYTF. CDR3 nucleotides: TGTGCCAGCAGCTGGAGGCCAGGGGGCATTGGCTACACCTTC. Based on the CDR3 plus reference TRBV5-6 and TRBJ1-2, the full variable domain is DAGVTQSPTHLIKTRGQQVTLRCSPKSGHDTVSWYQQALGQGPQFIFQYYEEEERQRGNFPDRFSGHQFPNYSSELNVNALLLGDSALYLCASSWRPGGIGYTFGSGTRLTVV.

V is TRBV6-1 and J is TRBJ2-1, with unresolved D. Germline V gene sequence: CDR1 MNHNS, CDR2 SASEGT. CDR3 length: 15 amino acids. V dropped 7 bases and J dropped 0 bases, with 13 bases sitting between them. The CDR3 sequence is CASIRARSSYNEQFF. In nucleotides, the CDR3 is TGTGCCAGCATTCGGGCGCGGAGCTCCTACAATGAGCAGTTCTTC.

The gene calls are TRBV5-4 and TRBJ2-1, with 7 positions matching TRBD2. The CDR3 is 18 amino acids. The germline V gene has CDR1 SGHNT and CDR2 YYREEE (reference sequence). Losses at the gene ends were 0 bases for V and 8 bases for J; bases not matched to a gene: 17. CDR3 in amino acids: CASSLAPPAGVEGDEQFF. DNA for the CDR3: TGTGCCAGCAGCTTGGCCCCGCCGGCGGGAGTAGAAGGCGATGAGCAGTTCTTC.

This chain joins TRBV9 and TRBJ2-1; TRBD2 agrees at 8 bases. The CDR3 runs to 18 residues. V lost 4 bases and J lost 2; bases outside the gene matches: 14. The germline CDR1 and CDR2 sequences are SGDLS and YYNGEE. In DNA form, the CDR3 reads TGTGCCAGCAGCCTCCCCCGGGGGGGGCGGGCCCCCTACAATGAGCAGTTCTTC. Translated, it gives CASSLPRGGRAPYNEQFF.

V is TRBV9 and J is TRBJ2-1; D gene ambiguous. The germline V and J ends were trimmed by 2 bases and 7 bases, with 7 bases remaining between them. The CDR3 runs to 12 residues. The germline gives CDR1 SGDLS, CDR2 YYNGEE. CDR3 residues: CASSVIRNEQFF. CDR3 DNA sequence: TGTGCCAGCAGCGTGATTAGAAATGAGCAGTTCTTC.

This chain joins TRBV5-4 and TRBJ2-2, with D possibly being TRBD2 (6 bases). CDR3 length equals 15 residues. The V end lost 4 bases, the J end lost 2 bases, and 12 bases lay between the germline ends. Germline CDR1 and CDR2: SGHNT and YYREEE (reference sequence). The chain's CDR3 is CASSPGVTNTGELFF. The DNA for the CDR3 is TGTGCCAGCAGCCCGGGGGTGACTAACACCGGGGAGCTGTTTTTT.

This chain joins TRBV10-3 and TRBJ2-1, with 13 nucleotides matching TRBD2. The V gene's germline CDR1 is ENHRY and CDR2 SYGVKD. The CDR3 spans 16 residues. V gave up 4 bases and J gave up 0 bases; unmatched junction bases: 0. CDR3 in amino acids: CAISGTSGSSYNEQFF. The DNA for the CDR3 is TGTGCCATCAGTGGGACTAGCGGGAGCTCCTACAATGAGCAGTTCTTC.

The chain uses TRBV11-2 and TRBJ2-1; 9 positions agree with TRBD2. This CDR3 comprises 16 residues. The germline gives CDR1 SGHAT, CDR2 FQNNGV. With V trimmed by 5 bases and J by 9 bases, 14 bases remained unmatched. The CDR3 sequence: CASSPKSSGTNGEQFF. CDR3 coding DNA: TGTGCCAGCAGCCCAAAATCTAGCGGGACTAATGGTGAGCAGTTCTTC.

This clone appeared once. CDR3 DNA: TGTGCCAGCAGCATAAGACCGGTCGAGGGCAATCAGCCCCAGCATTTT. Amino acid sequence: CASSIRPVEGNQPQHF. The chain has TRBV7-2 and TRBJ1-5; D unresolved. Trimming left V 5 bases short and J 2 bases short, with 16 bases between. The CDR3 is made up of 16 amino acids. Germline CDR1 is SGHTA and CDR2 is FQGNSA.

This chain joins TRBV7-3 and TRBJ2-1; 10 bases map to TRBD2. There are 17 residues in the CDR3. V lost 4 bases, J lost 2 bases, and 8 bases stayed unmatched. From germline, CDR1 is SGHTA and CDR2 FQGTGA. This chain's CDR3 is CASSSTSGSIAYNEQFF. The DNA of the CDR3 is TGTGCCAGCAGCTCGACTAGCGGGTCAATAGCCTACAATGAGCAGTTCTTC.

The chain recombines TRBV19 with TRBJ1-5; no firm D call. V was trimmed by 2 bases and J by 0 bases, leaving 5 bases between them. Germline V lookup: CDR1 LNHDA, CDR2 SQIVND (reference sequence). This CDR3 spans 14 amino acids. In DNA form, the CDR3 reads TGTGCCAGTAGTATAATCGGTAGCAATCAGCCCCAGCATTTT. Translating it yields CASSIIGSNQPQHF. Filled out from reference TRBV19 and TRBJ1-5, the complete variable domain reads DGGITQSPKYLFRKEGQNVTLSCEQNLNHDAMYWYRQDPGQGLRLIYYSQIVNDFQKGDIAEGYSVSREKKESFPLTVTSAQKNPTAFYLCASSIIGSNQPQHFGDGTRLSIL.